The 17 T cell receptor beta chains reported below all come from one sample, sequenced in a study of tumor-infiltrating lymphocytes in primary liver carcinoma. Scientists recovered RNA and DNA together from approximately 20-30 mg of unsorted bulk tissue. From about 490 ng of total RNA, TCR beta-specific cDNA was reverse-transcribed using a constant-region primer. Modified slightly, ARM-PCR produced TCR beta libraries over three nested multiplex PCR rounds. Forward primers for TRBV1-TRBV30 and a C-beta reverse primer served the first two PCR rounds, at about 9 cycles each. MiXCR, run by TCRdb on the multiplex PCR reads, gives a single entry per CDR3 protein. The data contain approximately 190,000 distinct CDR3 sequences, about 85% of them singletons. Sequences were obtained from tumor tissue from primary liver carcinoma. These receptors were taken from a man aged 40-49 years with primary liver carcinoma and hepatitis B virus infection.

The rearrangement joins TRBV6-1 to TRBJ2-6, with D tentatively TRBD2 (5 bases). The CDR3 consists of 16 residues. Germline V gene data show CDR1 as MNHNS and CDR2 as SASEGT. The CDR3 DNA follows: TGTGCATACAGTGAAGAGGGTATGGCTGGGGCCAACGTCCTGACTTTC. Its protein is CAYSEEGMAGANVLTF.

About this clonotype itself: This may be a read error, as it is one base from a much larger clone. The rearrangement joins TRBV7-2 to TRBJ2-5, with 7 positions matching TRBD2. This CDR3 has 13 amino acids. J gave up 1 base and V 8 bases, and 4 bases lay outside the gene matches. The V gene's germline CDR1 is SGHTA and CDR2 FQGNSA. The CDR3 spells CASVSGGQETQYF. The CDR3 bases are TGTGCCAGCGTATCGGGAGGCCAAGAGACCCAGTACTTC.

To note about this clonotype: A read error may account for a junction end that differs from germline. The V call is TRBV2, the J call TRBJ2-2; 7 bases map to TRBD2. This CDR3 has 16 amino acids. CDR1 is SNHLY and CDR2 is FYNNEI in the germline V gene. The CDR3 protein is CASSEMELANTGELFF. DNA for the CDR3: TGTGCCAGCAGTGAAATGGAACTAGCGAACACGGGGGAGCTGTTTTTT.

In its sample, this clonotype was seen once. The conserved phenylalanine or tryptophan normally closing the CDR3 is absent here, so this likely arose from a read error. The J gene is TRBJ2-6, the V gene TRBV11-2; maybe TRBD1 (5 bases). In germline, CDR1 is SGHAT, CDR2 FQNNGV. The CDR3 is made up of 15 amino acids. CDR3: CATQWPRSGANVLTL. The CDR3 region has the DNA TGTGCCACTCAGTGGCCGCGCTCTGGGGCCAACGTTCTGACTTTA.

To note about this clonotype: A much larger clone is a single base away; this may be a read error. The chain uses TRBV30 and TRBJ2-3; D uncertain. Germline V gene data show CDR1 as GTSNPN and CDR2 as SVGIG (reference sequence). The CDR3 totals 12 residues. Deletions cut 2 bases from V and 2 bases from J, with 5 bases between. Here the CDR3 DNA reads TGTGCCTGGAGTTTAGTCACAGATACGCAGTATTTT. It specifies CAWSLVTDTQYF. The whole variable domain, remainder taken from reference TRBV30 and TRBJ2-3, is SQTIHQWPATLVQPVGSPLSLECTVEGTSNPNLYWYRQAAGRGLQLLFYSVGIGQISSEVPQNLSASRPQDRQFILSSKKLLLSDSGFYLCAWSLVTDTQYFGPGTRLTVL.

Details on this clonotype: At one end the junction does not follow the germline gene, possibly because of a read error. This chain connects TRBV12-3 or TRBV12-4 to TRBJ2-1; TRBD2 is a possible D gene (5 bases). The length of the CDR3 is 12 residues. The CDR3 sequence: CARSFGLNEQFF. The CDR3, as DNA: TGTGCCAGGAGTTTCGGACTTAATGAGCAGTTCTTC.

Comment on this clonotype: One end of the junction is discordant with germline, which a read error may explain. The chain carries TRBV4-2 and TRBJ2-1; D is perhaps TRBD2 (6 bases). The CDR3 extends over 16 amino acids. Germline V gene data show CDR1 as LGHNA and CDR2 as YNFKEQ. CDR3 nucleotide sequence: TGTGCCAGCAGCCATGATGGGGGGAGGACCTACAATGAGCACTTCTTC. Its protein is CASSHDGGRTYNEHFF.

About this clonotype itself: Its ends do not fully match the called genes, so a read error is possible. The CDR3 reads CSVVGGWADRQYF. The CDR3 region has the DNA TGCAGCGTTGTGGGGGGCTGGGCAGATAGGCAGTATTTT. V usage is TRBV29-1 and J usage is TRBJ2-3; D is perhaps TRBD1 or TRBD2 (6 bases each). CDR1 is SQVTM, CDR2 ANQGSEA, per germline. The CDR3 is 13 residues long.

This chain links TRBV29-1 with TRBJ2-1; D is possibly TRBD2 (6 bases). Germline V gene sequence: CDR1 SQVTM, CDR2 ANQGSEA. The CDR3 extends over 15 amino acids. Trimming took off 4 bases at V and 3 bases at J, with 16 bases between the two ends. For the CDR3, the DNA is TGCAGCGTTGTTTCTCGGCTGGGGGGCTACAATGAGCAGTTCTTC. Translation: CSVVSRLGGYNEQFF.

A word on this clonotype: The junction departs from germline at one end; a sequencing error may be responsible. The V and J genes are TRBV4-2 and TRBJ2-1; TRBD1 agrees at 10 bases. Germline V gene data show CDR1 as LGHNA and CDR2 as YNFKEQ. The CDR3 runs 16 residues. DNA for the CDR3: TGTGCCAGCAGTCACGCCGGGGGACAGGGGAAGAATGAGCCGTTCTTC. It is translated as CASSHAGGQGKNEPFF.

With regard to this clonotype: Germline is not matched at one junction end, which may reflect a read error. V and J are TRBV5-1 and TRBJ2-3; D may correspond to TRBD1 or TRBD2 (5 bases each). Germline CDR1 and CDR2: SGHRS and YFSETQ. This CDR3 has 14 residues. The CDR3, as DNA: TGCGCCGGCAGCCCCGGGACCATCACAGATACGCAGTATTTT. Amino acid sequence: CAGSPGTITDTQYF.

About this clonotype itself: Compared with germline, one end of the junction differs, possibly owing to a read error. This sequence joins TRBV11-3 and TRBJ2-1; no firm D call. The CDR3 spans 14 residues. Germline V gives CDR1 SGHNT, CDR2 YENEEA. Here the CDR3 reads CASTLCVSNNEQFF. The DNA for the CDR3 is TGTGCTAGCACCTTATGCGTCTCGAACAATGAGCAGTTCTTC.

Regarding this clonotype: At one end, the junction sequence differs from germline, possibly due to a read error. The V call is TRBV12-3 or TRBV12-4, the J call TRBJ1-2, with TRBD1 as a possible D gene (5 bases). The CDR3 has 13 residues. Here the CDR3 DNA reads TGTGCCAGCACCTCCCAGGGCGGCGGAGGCTACATCTTC. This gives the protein CASTSQGGGGYIF.

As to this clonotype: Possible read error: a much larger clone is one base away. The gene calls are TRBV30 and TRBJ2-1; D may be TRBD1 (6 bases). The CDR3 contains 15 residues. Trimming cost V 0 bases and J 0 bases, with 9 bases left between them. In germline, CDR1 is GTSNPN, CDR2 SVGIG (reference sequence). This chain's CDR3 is CAWSVVGGSYNEQFF. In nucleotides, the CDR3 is TGTGCCTGGAGTGTAGTAGGGGGCTCCTACAATGAGCAGTTCTTC.

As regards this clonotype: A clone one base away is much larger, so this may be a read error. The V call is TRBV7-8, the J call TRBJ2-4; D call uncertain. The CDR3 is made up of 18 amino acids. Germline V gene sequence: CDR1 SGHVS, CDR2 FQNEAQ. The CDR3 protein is CASTLGWRSRLGKNIQYF. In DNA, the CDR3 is TGTGCCAGCACCTTAGGGTGGCGGTCGCGTTTGGGCAAAAACATTCAGTACTTC.

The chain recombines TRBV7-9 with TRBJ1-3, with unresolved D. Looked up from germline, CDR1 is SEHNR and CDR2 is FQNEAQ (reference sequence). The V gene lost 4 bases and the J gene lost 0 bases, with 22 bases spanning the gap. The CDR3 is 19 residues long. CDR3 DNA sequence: TGTGCCAGCAGCTCAATGCGCCCTGATGTCCGAAACTCTGGAAACACCATATATTTT. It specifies CASSSMRPDVRNSGNTIYF.

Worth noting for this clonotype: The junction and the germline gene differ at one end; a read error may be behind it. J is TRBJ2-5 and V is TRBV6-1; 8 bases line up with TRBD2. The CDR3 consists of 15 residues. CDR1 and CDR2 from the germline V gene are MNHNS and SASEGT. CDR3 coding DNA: TGTACCAGCAGTGATCAAGCGGGGGACGAAGAGACTCAGTACTTC. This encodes CTSSDQAGDEETQYF.